This entry lists 29 T cell receptor beta chains sequenced from one sample in a study of T cell changes during pregnancy in multiple sclerosis. Clones were sequenced by immunoSEQ multiplex PCR, and TCRdb holds only the in-frame ones, with some missing. The sample gives around 35,000 clones, approximately 92% of which show up once; approximately 1.1% is in the top ten. The sequencing input was PBMCs (not recorded whether the cells were cultured). These TCRs come from a female donor with multiple sclerosis, enrolled in a pregnancy study.

J is TRBJ2-3 and V is TRBV7-2; TRBD2 might be the D (6 bases). Germline CDR1 SGHTA, CDR2 FQGNSA. CDR3 length: 15 residues. V lost 1 base and J lost 0, with 8 bases in between. The CDR3 nucleotides are TGTGCCAGCAGCTTAGGGGGGGTGAGCACAGATACGCAGTATTTT. Protein product: CASSLGGVSTDTQYF.

The chain recombines TRBV14 with TRBJ2-1, with TRBD2 matching over 11 bases. This CDR3 is built from 18 residues. The trim removed 8 bases at V and 2 bases at J, leaving 14 bases unmatched. Germline V gene lookup returns CDR1 SGHDN and CDR2 FVKESK. The CDR3: CASRRSGRVDSPYNEQFF. The CDR3 bases are TGTGCCAGCCGCCGTAGCGGGAGGGTTGATAGTCCCTACAATGAGCAGTTCTTC.

The CDR3 loop reads CASSSRPGLENTIYF. The CDR3 DNA sequence: TGTGCCAGCAGCTCCCGCCCAGGGCTGGAAAACACCATATATTTT. The rearrangement links TRBV13 to TRBJ1-3; a possible D gene is TRBD1 (5 bases). CDR1 is PRHDT, CDR2 FYEKMQ, per germline (reference sequence). V lost 4 bases and J lost 6, with 16 bases in between. This CDR3 region has 15 residues.

V is TRBV6-1 and J is TRBJ1-1; no reliable D call. Between the trimmed V and J ends, which lost 2 bases and 4 bases, there was a span of 14 bases. There are 15 residues in the CDR3. CDR1 and CDR2 (germline): MNHNS, SASEGT. As DNA, the CDR3 is TGTGCCAGCAGTGAAAACGAGGGTGTGGGCACTGAAGCTTTCTTT. Translation gives CASSENEGVGTEAFF.

This sequence joins TRBV2 and TRBJ2-2; D is undetermined. The CDR3 has 13 residues. Germline CDR1 reads SNHLY; CDR2 reads FYNNEI. Between the trimmed V and J ends, which lost 8 bases and 4 bases, there was a span of 11 bases. CDR3 DNA: TGTGCCAGCGTTAGCTCGAGCACCGGGGAGCTGTTTTTT. Amino acids: CASVSSSTGELFF. Looking up the rest from reference TRBV2 and TRBJ2-2 gives the full variable domain: EPEVTQTPSHQVTQMGQEVILRCVPISNHLYFYWYRQILGQKVEFLVSFYNNEISEKSEIFDDQFSVERPDGSNFTLKIRSTKLEDSAMYFCASVSSSTGELFFGEGSRLTVL.

The CDR3 bases are TGTGCCAGCATCCGAGAGGGCGATCAGCCCCAGCATTTT. Protein product: CASIREGDQPQHF. The gene calls are TRBV6-1 and TRBJ1-5; D unclear. CDR1 and CDR2 (germline): MNHNS, SASEGT. V was trimmed by 7 bases and J by 5 bases, leaving 12 bases between them. This CDR3 comprises 13 residues.

A remark on this clone: This sample also contains other DNA sequences that code for the same CDR3. The chain links TRBV4-1 to TRBJ2-3; TRBD2 aligns across 9 bases. Per the germline V gene, CDR1 is MGHRA and CDR2 is YSYEKL. CDR3 length equals 16 residues. J was trimmed by 3 bases and V by 2 bases; bases with no gene match: 6. The CDR3 DNA reads TGCGCCAGCAGCCAACCCTTAGCGGGAGCAACAGATACGCAGTATTTT. Translation: CASSQPLAGATDTQYF.

The chain employs TRBV10-3 and TRBJ2-2, with D unclear. This CDR3 comprises 14 residues. Germline CDR1 is ENHRY and CDR2 is SYGVKD. Trimming cost V 6 bases and J 8 bases, with 16 bases left between them. The CDR3 protein is CAIRAPGDNGELFF. As DNA, the CDR3 is TGTGCCATCAGGGCCCCGGGTGACAATGGGGAGCTGTTTTTT.

This chain connects TRBV30 to TRBJ2-5; D not certain. Trimming took off 7 bases at V and 7 bases at J, with 19 bases between the two ends. Germline loops: CDR1 GTSNPN, CDR2 SVGIG (reference sequence). The CDR3 is 13 amino acids. CDR3 nucleotide sequence: TGTGCCTCCCGGCGGTACCTACACGGGACCCAGTACTTC. Translating it yields CASRRYLHGTQYF.

This rearrangement joins TRBV5-5 to TRBJ1-2; D uncertain. CDR1 is SGHKS, CDR2 YYEKEE, per germline (reference sequence). This CDR3 contains 14 residues. The ends were cut back, 1 base at V and 5 bases at J, with 12 bases in the middle. The DNA of the CDR3 is TGTGCCAGCAGCTTGACAGAGTCCAATTATGGCTACACCTTC. This sequence encodes CASSLTESNYGYTF.

J is TRBJ1-1 and V is TRBV19, with D perhaps TRBD1 (5 bases). The V gene lost 9 bases and the J gene lost 7 bases, with 12 bases spanning the gap. CDR1 is LNHDA and CDR2 is SQIVND in the germline V gene (reference sequence). The CDR3 covers 11 residues. CDR3: CASLGPYEAFF. The CDR3 bases are TGTGCCAGCCTGGGGCCCTATGAAGCTTTCTTT.

V and J are TRBV5-1 and TRBJ1-5, with 7 positions matching TRBD1. This CDR3 contains 14 residues. In germline, CDR1 is SGHRS, CDR2 YFSETQ. The ends lost 2 bases at V and 7 bases at J; junction bases unmatched: 6. The CDR3 spells CASSLSGGGQPQHF. Here the CDR3 DNA reads TGCGCCAGCAGCTTATCAGGGGGGGGGCAGCCCCAGCATTTT.

The count of this clone is one. The V and J genes are TRBV6-5 and TRBJ2-7, with 9 bases aligning to TRBD2. Germline trimming cut 5 bases from V and 2 bases from J; bases unmatched to any gene: 7. The CDR3 has 15 amino acids. Germline CDR1 is MNHEY and CDR2 is SVGAGI. The CDR3 DNA is TGTGCCAGCAGTCTTGAACTAGCGGGCCCCTACGAGCAGTACTTC. Encoded protein: CASSLELAGPYEQYF.

The V call is TRBV5-1, the J call TRBJ2-2; possible D gene TRBD1, 7 bases. The CDR3 is made up of 14 amino acids. Germline values: CDR1 SGHRS, CDR2 YFSETQ. The V end lost 4 bases, the J end lost 6 bases, and 13 bases lay between the germline ends. The CDR3 spells CASSETGEAGELFF. The DNA for the CDR3 is TGCGCCAGCAGCGAAACAGGGGAGGCCGGGGAGCTGTTTTTT.

V and J are TRBV7-9 and TRBJ2-7, with TRBD2 as a possible D gene (6 bases). The V end lost 1 base, the J end lost 6 bases, and 10 bases lay between the germline ends. Germline V gene data show CDR1 as SEHNR and CDR2 as FQNEAQ (reference sequence). The CDR3 is made up of 13 amino acids. The CDR3 nucleotides are TGTGCCAGCAGCTTAGTGGAGGGGAGCGAGCAGTACTTC. This translates into CASSLVEGSEQYF.

The chain joins TRBV28 to TRBJ1-2, with D possibly TRBD1 on 5 matching bases. Deletions cut 2 bases from V and 7 bases from J, with 11 bases between. CDR1 and CDR2 from the germline V gene are MDHEN and SYDVKM. The CDR3 extends over 13 amino acids. DNA of the CDR3: TGTGCCAGCAGTTTAGGGACTGGAGGTGGCTACACCTTC. This translates into CASSLGTGGGYTF.

This clone is a singleton in its sample. The rearrangement joins TRBV4-1 to TRBJ2-3, with 8 bases aligning to TRBD2. The J segment lost 0 bases and the V segment lost 4 bases, leaving 24 bases of the junction unmatched. The CDR3 spans 22 residues. The V gene's germline CDR1 is MGHRA and CDR2 YSYEKL. The CDR3 DNA follows: TGCGCCAGCAGCCCGCTAGGGGGTGGGCTAGCGGGCGCACCAGTTAGCACAGATACGCAGTATTTT. Translation gives CASSPLGGGLAGAPVSTDTQYF.

The CDR3 DNA reads TGTGCCAGCAGTCAGCTAGCGGGAGGTGGCATTCAGTACTTC. It encodes CASSQLAGGGIQYF. The chain uses TRBV28 and TRBJ2-4, with 11 bases fitting TRBD2. CDR3 length: 14 residues. Germline V gene lookup returns CDR1 MDHEN and CDR2 SYDVKM. J lost 9 bases, V lost 5 bases, and 6 bases had no gene match.

The chain uses TRBV5-3 and TRBJ1-5; D is uncertain. TRBV5-3 is marked as an open reading frame, function uncertain. Trimming removed 5 bases at V and 8 bases at J, with 11 bases between. This CDR3 spans 12 amino acids. CDR3 in amino acids: CARRHQLEPQHF. DNA of the CDR3: TGTGCCAGAAGACACCAGCTCGAGCCCCAGCATTTT.

The chain is built from TRBV7-9 and TRBJ1-2; D unclear. Trimming removed 4 bases from V and 6 bases from J, with 18 bases in between. This CDR3 region has 15 residues. Looked up from germline, CDR1 is SEHNR and CDR2 is FQNEAQ (reference sequence). The CDR3 sequence is CASSSLDRVSDGYTF. The CDR3 bases are TGTGCCAGCAGCTCACTAGACCGGGTCTCCGATGGCTACACCTTC.

V is TRBV2 and J is TRBJ1-2; D gene uncertain. Between the trimmed V and J ends, which lost 4 bases and 7 bases, there was a span of 16 bases. The CDR3 consists of 14 residues. The germline V gene has CDR1 SNHLY and CDR2 FYNNEI. CDR3: CASSATPTQSGYTF. The CDR3 nucleotides are TGTGCCAGCAGTGCGACACCCACCCAGTCTGGCTACACCTTC.

The CDR3 sequence: CASSITGSNQPQHF. The CDR3 nucleotides are TGTGCCAGTAGTATAACAGGAAGCAATCAGCCCCAGCATTTT. The rearrangement uses TRBV19 and TRBJ1-5; D is perhaps TRBD1 (5 bases). Germline V CDR1 and CDR2: LNHDA, SQIVND (reference sequence). There are 14 residues in the CDR3. V was pared by 2 bases and J by 1 base, with 6 bases between.

This chain joins TRBV28 and TRBJ1-2, with D perhaps TRBD1 (5 bases). This CDR3 region has 15 residues. The germline gives CDR1 MDHEN, CDR2 SYDVKM. Between the trimmed V and J ends, which lost 2 bases and 4 bases, there was a span of 14 bases. The CDR3 bases are TGTGCCAGCAGTTTAGGAGGAGGGGTGGGCTATGGCTACACCTTC. Protein product: CASSLGGGVGYGYTF.

The chain uses TRBV28 and TRBJ1-5, with D tentatively TRBD1 (5 bases). The V gene's germline CDR1 is MDHEN and CDR2 SYDVKM. The CDR3 is 15 amino acids. Between the trimmed V and J ends, which lost 6 bases and 4 bases, there was a span of 16 bases. For the CDR3, the DNA is TGTGCCAGCAGGGCTCCGGGACTGACAAATCAGCCCCAGCATTTT. It codes for CASRAPGLTNQPQHF.

This rearrangement joins TRBV6-5 to TRBJ2-2; D gene unclear. V was clipped by 6 bases and J by 5 bases, with 10 bases between them. The CDR3 loop spans 13 amino acids. Germline CDR1 MNHEY, CDR2 SVGAGI. The CDR3 is CASRARRTGELFF. The CDR3 bases are TGTGCCAGCAGGGCTCGGCGGACCGGGGAGCTGTTTTTT.

V usage is TRBV2 and J usage is TRBJ2-7; 14 bases line up with TRBD2. The germline V gene has CDR1 SNHLY and CDR2 FYNNEI. V lost 5 bases, J lost 2 bases, and 5 bases stayed unmatched. The CDR3 runs 16 residues. The DNA for the CDR3 is TGTGCCAGCAGTCCACCGGGACTAGCGGGAGCCTACGAGCAGTACTTC. As protein: CASSPPGLAGAYEQYF.

The chain uses TRBV7-2 and TRBJ1-6; maybe TRBD1 (5 bases). V lost 1 base and J 5 bases, leaving 9 bases between the germline ends. This CDR3 contains 15 residues. Germline CDR1 and CDR2: SGHTA and FQGNSA. The CDR3 DNA reads as TGTGCCAGCAGCTTAGGTTGGGGCGATAATTCACCCCTCCACTTT. This encodes CASSLGWGDNSPLHF.

CDR3 DNA: TGTGCCAGCTCTACAGGGGAAGTCACAGATACGCAGTATTTT. Translated, it gives CASSTGEVTDTQYF. This chain joins TRBV7-2 and TRBJ2-3; 7 bases align to TRBD1. Losses at the gene ends were 8 bases for V and 2 bases for J; bases not matched to a gene: 7. This CDR3 has 14 residues. The V gene's germline CDR1 is SGHTA and CDR2 FQGNSA.

This clone appeared a single time. The chain recombines TRBV20-1 with TRBJ2-3, with D unclear. V lost 1 base, J lost 3 bases, and 2 bases lay in between. The CDR3 spans 11 residues. The germline CDR1 and CDR2 sequences are DFQATT and SNEGSKA (reference sequence). CDR3 amino acids: CSARVTDTQYF. CDR3 nucleotides: TGCAGTGCTAGAGTGACAGATACGCAGTATTTT.